A selection of T cell receptor beta chains follows, all from one sample in a study of T-cell memory formation after mild COVID-19. TCRdb re-derived calls from the 5' RACE reads in MiXCR, one entry per CDR3 protein. The sample includes hundreds of thousands of distinct CDR3 sequences, approximately 27% of them seen just once. The sample consisted of PBMCs or a T cell subset sorted from them (not recorded which). All receptors come from an adult woman who had mild COVID-19 (a few samples of this study predate the infection). Cell type and time point are not known. Each CDR3 is given with its conserved first and last residue. D genes are given only for firm matches. Clone size is not always given. Where it is, it says once, few, many or a class for expanded clones.

size: many
J: TRBJ2-1
D: TRBD2
length: 14
V: TRBV12-3/TRBV12-4
DNA: TGTGCCAGCAGCTTAGGCGGGGGGTACAATGAGCAGTTCTTC
CDR3: CASSLGGGYNEQFF

size: few
J: TRBJ2-1
D: TRBD2
length: 22
V: TRBV5-1
DNA: TGCGCCAGCAGCTTGCCGGACTCGTGGCCCGGGACTAGCGGGGGTACCGCCGATGAGCAGTTCTTC
CDR3: CASSLPDSWPGTSGGTADEQFF

size: .
J: TRBJ1-1
D: TRBD1
length: 11
V: TRBV29-1
DNA: TGCAGCGTTGCCCCCGACAGGGAATTGGGCTTT
CDR3: CSVAPDRELGF

size: .
J: TRBJ1-5
D: .
length: 15
V: TRBV4-1
DNA: TGCGCCAGCAGCCAAGTCAGGGGAGGGGATCAGCCCCAGCATTTT
CDR3: CASSQVRGGDQPQHF

size: .
J: TRBJ1-1
D: .
length: 14
V: TRBV7-2
DNA: TGTGCCAGCAGCTTCAAGACACCTTCTCCTGAAGCTTTCTTT
CDR3: CASSFKTPSPEAFF

size: .
J: TRBJ2-2
D: TRBD1
length: 15
V: TRBV7-3
DNA: TGTGCCAGCAGCCAAGGGACAGGGGGCACCGGGGAGCTGTTTTTT
CDR3: CASSQGTGGTGELFF

size: .
J: TRBJ2-3
D: .
length: 14
V: TRBV12-3/TRBV12-4
DNA: TGTGCCAGCTCATTCAGGGGTCGAACAGATACGCAGTATTTT
CDR3: CASSFRGRTDTQYF

size: .
J: TRBJ2-2
D: .
length: 14
V: TRBV20-1
DNA: TGCAGTGCTAGAGTGGACAAGGAAGGCGGGGAGCTGTTTTTT
CDR3: CSARVDKEGGELFF

size: .
J: TRBJ2-7
D: TRBD2
length: 15
V: TRBV20-1
DNA: TGCAGTGCTAGAGATACTAGCGGGAACTCCTACGAGCAGTACTTC
CDR3: CSARDTSGNSYEQYF

size: few
J: TRBJ2-1
D: TRBD2
length: 15
V: TRBV20-1
DNA: TGCAGTGCTAGAGATCCAGCGGGAGCCTACAATGAGCAGTTCTTC
CDR3: CSARDPAGAYNEQFF

size: .
J: TRBJ1-3
D: TRBD1
length: 17
V: TRBV7-9
DNA: TGTGCCTGCAGCTTAGTCCACGTGGACAGGGTGGTAAACACCATATATTTT
CDR3: CACSLVHVDRVVNTIYF

size: .
J: TRBJ2-6
D: TRBD1
length: 19
V: TRBV6-2/TRBV6-3
DNA: TGTGCCAGCAGAATCCCCCCAACAGGGGGCGCGGCTGGGGCCAACGTCCTGACTTTC
CDR3: CASRIPPTGGAAGANVLTF

size: .
J: TRBJ1-2
D: TRBD1
length: 13
V: TRBV29-1
DNA: TGCAGCGTTGCAGGGGGCCTGAACTATGGCTACACCTTC
CDR3: CSVAGGLNYGYTF

size: few
J: TRBJ1-3
D: .
length: 16
V: TRBV5-6
DNA: TGTGCCAGCAGCGGTGGACAGTTTTTCTCTGGAAACACCATATATTTT
CDR3: CASSGGQFFSGNTIYF

size: few
J: TRBJ2-7
D: TRBD2
length: 15
V: TRBV7-8
DNA: TGTGCCAGCAGCTTAGGTAGCGGGGCCGGCTACGAGCAGTACTTC
CDR3: CASSLGSGAGYEQYF

size: many
J: TRBJ2-7
D: .
length: 12
V: TRBV6-5
DNA: TGTGCCAGCAGTTTAGTGGGAGGCGAGCAGTACTTC
CDR3: CASSLVGGEQYF